This T cell receptor beta chain is drawn from a study of cytotoxic CD8 clonotypes in ibrutinib-treated CLL. Sequenced by immunoSEQ multiplex PCR; TCRdb stores in-frame clones only, minus some. The sample gives more than 200,000 clones, around 75% of which show up once; 5.5% to 7% is in the top ten. V lost 5 bases, J lost 4 bases, and 6 bases lay in between. Germline V gene sequence: CDR1 LNHDA, CDR2 SQIVND (reference sequence). The length of the CDR3 is 12 residues. This clone turned up a few times. This chain links TRBV19 with TRBJ1-5; D is unresolved. This clonotype was obtained from a human donor with chronic lymphocytic leukemia. The specimen was PBMCs, collected after 12 months of ibrutinib treatment. The CDR3 DNA follows: TGTGCCAGTAGTCTCCTGAATCAGCCCCAGCATTTT. Protein sequence: CASSLLNQPQHF. Combining the CDR3 with reference TRBV19 and TRBJ1-5 gives the whole variable domain DGGITQSPKYLFRKEGQNVTLSCEQNLNHDAMYWYRQDPGQGLRLIYYSQIVNDFQKGDIAEGYSVSREKKESFPLTVTSAQKNPTAFYLCASSLLNQPQHFGDGTRLSIL.